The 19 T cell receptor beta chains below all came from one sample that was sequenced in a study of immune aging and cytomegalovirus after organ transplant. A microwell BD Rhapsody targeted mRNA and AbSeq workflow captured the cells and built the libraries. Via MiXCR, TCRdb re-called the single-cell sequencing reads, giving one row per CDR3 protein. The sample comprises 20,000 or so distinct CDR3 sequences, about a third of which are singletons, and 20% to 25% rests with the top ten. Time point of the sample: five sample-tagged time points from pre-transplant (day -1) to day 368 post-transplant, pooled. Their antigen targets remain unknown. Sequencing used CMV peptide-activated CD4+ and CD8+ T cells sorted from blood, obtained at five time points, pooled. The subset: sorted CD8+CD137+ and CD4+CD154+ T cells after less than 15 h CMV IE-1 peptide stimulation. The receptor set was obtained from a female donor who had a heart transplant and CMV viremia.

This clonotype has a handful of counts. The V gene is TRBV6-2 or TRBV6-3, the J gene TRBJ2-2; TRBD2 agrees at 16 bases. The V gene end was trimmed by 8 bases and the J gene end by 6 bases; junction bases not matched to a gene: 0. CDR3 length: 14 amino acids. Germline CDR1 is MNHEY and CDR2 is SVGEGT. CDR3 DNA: TGTGCCAGCGGGACTAGCGGGGGGGCCGGGGAGCTGTTTTTT. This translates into CASGTSGGAGELFF.

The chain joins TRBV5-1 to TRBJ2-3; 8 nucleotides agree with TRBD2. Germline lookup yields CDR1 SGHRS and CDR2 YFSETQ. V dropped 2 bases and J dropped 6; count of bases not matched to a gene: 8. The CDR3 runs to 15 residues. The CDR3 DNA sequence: TGCGCCAGCAGCTTAGCGGGGGTTAGCATCGATACGCAGTATTTT. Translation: CASSLAGVSIDTQYF. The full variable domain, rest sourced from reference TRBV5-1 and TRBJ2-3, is KAGVTQTPRYLIKTRGQQVTLSCSPISGHRSVSWYQQTPGQGLQFLFEYFSETQRNKGNFPGRFSGRQFSNSRSEMNVSTLELGDSALYLCASSLAGVSIDTQYFGPGTRLTVL.

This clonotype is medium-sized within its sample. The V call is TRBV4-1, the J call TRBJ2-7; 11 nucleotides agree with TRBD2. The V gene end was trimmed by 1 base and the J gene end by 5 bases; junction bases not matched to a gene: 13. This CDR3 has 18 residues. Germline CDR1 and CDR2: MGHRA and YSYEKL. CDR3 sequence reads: CASSQGTTRLAGKNEQYF. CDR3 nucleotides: TGCGCCAGCAGCCAAGGGACAACAAGACTAGCGGGAAAAAACGAGCAGTACTTC.

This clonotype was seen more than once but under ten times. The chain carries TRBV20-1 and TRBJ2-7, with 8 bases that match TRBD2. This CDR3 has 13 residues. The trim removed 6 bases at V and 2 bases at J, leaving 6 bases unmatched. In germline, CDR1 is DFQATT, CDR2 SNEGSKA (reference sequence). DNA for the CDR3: TGCAGTGCCCTCGGACTAGCCACCTACGAGCAGTACTTC. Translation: CSALGLATYEQYF.

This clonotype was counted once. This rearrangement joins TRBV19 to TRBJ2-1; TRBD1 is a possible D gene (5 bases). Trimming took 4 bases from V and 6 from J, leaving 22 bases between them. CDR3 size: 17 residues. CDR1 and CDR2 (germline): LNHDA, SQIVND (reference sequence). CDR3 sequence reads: CASSTTPRTNLVNEQFF. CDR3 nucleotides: TGTGCCAGTAGTACGACTCCCCGGACAAACCTGGTCAATGAGCAGTTCTTC.

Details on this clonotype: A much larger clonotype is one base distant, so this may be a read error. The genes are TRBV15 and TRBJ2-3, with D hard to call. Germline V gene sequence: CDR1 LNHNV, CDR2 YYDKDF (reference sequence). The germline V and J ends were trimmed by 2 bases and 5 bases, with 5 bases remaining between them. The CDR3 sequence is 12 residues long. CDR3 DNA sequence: TGTGCCACCAGCAGATTTGGAGATACGCAGTATTTT. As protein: CATSRFGDTQYF.

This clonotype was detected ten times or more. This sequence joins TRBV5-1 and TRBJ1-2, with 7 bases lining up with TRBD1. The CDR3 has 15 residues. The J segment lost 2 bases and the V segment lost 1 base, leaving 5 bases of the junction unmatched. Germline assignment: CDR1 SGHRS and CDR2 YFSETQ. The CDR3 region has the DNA TGCGCCAGCAGCTTGTCCGGAGGGGGCAACTATGGCTACACCTTC. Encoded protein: CASSLSGGGNYGYTF.

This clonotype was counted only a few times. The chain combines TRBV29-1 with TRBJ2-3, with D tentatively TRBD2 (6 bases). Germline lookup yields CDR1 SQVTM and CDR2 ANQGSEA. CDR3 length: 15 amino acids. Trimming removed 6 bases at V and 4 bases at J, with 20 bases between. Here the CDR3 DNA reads TGCAGCGTCTCTCGCGGGACTGAGCTGTCAGATACGCAGTATTTT. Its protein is CSVSRGTELSDTQYF.

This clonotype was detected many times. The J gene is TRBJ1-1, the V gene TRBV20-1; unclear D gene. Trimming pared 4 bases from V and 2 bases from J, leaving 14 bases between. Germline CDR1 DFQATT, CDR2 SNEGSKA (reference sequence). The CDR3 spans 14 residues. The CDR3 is CSATISHRNTEAFF. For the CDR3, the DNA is TGCAGTGCTACCATTTCACACAGAAACACTGAAGCTTTCTTT.

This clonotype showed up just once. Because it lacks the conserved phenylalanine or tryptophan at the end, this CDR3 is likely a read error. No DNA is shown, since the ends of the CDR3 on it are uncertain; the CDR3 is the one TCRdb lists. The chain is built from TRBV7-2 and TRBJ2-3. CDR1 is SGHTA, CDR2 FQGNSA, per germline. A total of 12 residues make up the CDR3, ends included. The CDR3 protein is CASSTRRDTRYL.

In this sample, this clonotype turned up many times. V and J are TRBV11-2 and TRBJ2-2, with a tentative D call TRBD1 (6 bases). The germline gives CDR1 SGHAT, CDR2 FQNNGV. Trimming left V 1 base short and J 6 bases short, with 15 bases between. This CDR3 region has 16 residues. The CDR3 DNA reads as TGTGCCAGCAGCTTAGGCAACAGGGTCGTCCCCGGGGAGCTGTTTTTT. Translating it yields CASSLGNRVVPGELFF.

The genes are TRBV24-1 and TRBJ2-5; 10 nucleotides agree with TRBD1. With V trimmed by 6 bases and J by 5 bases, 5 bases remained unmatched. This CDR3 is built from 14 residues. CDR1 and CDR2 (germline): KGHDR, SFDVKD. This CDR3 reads CATSRQGAEETQYF. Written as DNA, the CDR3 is TGTGCCACCAGTCGACAGGGGGCCGAGGAGACCCAGTACTTC.

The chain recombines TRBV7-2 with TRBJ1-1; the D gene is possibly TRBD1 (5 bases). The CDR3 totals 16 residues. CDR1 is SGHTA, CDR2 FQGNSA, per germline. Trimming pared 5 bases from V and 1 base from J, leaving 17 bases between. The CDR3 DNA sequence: TGTGCCAGCAGCCCGGCCCCCCAGGGCGGGAACACTGAAGCTTTCTTT. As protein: CASSPAPQGGNTEAFF.

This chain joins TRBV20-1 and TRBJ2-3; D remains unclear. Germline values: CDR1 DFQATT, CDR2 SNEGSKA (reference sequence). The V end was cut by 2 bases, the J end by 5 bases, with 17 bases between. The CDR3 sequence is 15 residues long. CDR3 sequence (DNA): TGCAGTGCTAGATCGCTGCGTGGCTCCTTAGATACGCAGTATTTT. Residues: CSARSLRGSLDTQYF.

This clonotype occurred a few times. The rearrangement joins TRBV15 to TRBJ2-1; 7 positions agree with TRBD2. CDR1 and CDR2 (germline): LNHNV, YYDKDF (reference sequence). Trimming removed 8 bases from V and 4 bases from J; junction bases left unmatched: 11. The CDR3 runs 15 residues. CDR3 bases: TGTGCCACCTTGGATGGGGGGGAACTATACAATGAGCAGTTCTTC. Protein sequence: CATLDGGELYNEQFF.

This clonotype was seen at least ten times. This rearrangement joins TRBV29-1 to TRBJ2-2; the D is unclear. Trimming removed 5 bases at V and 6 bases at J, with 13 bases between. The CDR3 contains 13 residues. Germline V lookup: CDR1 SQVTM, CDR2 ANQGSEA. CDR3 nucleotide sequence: TGCAGCGTTCACAACACGGGCCCCGGGGAGCTGTTTTTT. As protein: CSVHNTGPGELFF.

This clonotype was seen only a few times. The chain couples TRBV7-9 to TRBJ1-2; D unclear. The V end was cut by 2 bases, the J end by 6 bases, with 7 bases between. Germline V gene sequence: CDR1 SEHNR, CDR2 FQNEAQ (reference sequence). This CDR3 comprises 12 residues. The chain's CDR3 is CASSLYGDGYTF. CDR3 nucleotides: TGTGCCAGCAGCTTATATGGGGATGGCTACACCTTC.

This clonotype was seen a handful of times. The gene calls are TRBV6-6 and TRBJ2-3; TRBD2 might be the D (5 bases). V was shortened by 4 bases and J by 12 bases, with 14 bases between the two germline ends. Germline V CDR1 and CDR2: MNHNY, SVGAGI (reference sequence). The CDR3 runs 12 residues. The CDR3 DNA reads TGTGCCAGCAGTTTCACTAGTGATGCACAGTATTTT. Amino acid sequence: CASSFTSDAQYF.

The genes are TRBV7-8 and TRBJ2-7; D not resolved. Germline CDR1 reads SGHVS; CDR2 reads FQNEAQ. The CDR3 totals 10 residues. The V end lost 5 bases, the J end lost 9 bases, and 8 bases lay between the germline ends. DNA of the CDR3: TGTGCCAGCAGCCTAGATAGGCAGTACTTC. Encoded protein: CASSLDRQYF.